Listed below are T cell receptor beta chains from one sample, sequenced in a study of T cells in Graves' hyperthyroidism and ophthalmopathy. TCRdb reanalysed the multiplex PCR reads using MiXCR and keeps one entry per CDR3 protein. Of roughly 560,000 distinct CDR3 sequences in the sample, 14% to 15% are singletons; the top ten hold around 4.5%. The sample taken for sequencing was blood. The receptors come from a woman in her 40s with Graves' ophthalmopathy. CDR3s include the opening cysteine and the closing phenylalanine or tryptophan. The D gene is left open where the match is weak. Rows may omit the clone size; those that give it use once, few, many or a size class.

CASSSTADSPLHF	TGTGCCAGCAGCTCCACGGCGGACTCACCCCTCCACTTT	NA	many	TRBV7-8	TRBJ1-6
CASSLDSLRGNQPQHF	TGTGCCAGCAGTTTAGACAGCCTAAGGGGCAATCAGCCCCAGCATTTT	NA	NA	TRBV28	TRBJ1-5
CASTKGVAETQYF	TGTGCTAGTACAAAGGGGGTTGCAGAGACCCAGTACTTC	NA	many	TRBV12-5	TRBJ2-5
CASSWDRAYEQYF	TGTGCCAGCAGCTGGGACAGGGCCTACGAGCAGTACTTC	TRBD1	many	TRBV28	TRBJ2-7
CSAERTGNTYEQYF	TGCAGTGCAGAAAGGACAGGGAACACCTACGAGCAGTACTTC	TRBD1	many	TRBV20-1	TRBJ2-7
CASVPGEGAYEQYF	TGTGCCAGCGTCCCGGGGGAGGGGGCCTACGAGCAGTACTTC	NA	few	TRBV2	TRBJ2-7
CASSSQGGYGYEQYF	TGTGCCAGCAGTTCTCAGGGGGGGTATGGCTACGAGCAGTACTTC	NA	NA	TRBV11-2	TRBJ2-7
CASSIDQWAGTNTGELFF	TGTGCCAGTAGTATAGATCAGTGGGCAGGAACGAACACCGGGGAGCTGTTTTTT	NA	many	TRBV19	TRBJ2-2
CASSRGQGFSSYEQYF	TGTGCCAGCAGTCGCGGACAGGGTTTTTCCTCCTACGAGCAGTACTTC	TRBD1	many	TRBV6-1	TRBJ2-7
CASSLGSTGYGYGYTF	TGCGCCAGCAGCTTGGGGTCAACAGGGTACGGCTATGGCTACACCTTC	NA	few	TRBV5-1	TRBJ1-2
CSASNLAGLNTGELFF	TGCAGTGCTTCTAACCTAGCGGGATTGAACACCGGGGAGCTGTTTTTT	TRBD2	many	TRBV20-1	TRBJ2-2
CASSLMGQGTQPQHF	TGTGCCAGCAGTTTAATGGGACAGGGGACTCAGCCCCAGCATTTT	TRBD1	many	TRBV12-3/TRBV12-4	TRBJ1-5
CASSSLTSGRLETQYF	TGTGCCAGCAGCTCTTTGACTAGCGGGAGGTTGGAGACCCAGTACTTC	TRBD2	NA	TRBV11-2	TRBJ2-5
CASSLGEGGNDEQYF	TGTGCCAGCAGCTTAGGAGAAGGGGGTAACGACGAGCAGTACTTC	NA	many	TRBV11-3	TRBJ2-7
CASSLGAYRTGQYF	TGTGCCAGCAGCTTAGGAGCGTATAGGACAGGGCAGTACTTC	TRBD1	many	TRBV11-2	TRBJ2-7
CASRGLGGGTEAFF	TGTGCCAGCAGGGGGTTGGGTGGAGGGACTGAAGCTTTCTTT	NA	NA	TRBV6-1	TRBJ1-1
CATSKLNSPLHF	TGTGCCACCAGCAAGTTAAATTCACCCCTCCACTTT	NA	many	TRBV15	TRBJ1-6
CASRAGLSYEQYF	TGTGCCAGCAGAGCGGGGCTTTCTTACGAGCAGTACTTC	TRBD2	many	TRBV6-5	TRBJ2-7
CATSRDLGAGGVNGELFF	TGTGCCACCAGCAGAGATTTAGGAGCGGGAGGGGTCAACGGGGAGCTGTTTTTT	TRBD2	few	TRBV15	TRBJ2-2
CASSYSVATDTQYF	TGTGCCAGCAGTTACTCTGTAGCCACAGATACGCAGTATTTT	NA	NA	TRBV6-5	TRBJ2-3